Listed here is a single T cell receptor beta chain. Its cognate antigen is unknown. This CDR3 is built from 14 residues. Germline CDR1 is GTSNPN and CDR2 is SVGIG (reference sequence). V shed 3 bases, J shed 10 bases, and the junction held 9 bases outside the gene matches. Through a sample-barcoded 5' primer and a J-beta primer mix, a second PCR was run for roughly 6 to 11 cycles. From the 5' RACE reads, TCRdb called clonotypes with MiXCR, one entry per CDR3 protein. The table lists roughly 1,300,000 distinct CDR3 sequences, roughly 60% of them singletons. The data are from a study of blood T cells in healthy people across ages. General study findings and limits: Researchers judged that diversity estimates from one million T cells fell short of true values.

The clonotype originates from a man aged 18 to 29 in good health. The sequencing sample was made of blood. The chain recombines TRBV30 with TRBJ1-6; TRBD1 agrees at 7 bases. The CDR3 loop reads CAWSDRDWGSPLHF. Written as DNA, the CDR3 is TGTGCCTGGAGCGACAGGGATTGGGGATCACCCCTCCACTTT.